The present T cell receptor (beta chain) was sequenced within a study of blood T cell repertoires in COVID-19. Study information: Samples taken during acute and convalescent COVID-19 were collected in the United States, Italy and Spain. T cells, B-cell-depleted T cells, or PBMCs supplied cDNA or gDNA.

V lost 3 bases to trimming and J lost 14 bases, with 13 bases between them. The CDR3 runs 11 residues. In the study's own analysis: How many nucleated cells were present was estimated from reference gene primer amplification. Clones were read by immunoSEQ multiplex PCR, and TCRdb kept only the in-frame ones, dropping some. The D gene and trimming were derived from the DNA, and the V and J assignments and clone size from that table. The sample gives about 74,000 clones, around four fifths of which show up once; 36% is in the top ten. The source is a man aged 70-80 years with acute or convalescent COVID-19. The chain uses TRBV12-3 or TRBV12-4 and TRBJ1-2; possibly TRBD1 for D (5 bases). The specimen sequenced was peripheral blood. CDR3 sequence: CASSLSGAGTF. Here the CDR3 DNA reads TGTGCCAGCAGTTTGTCTGGGGCCGGGACCTTC.